Included here is one TCR beta chain sequence, with context. The antigen this receptor binds is unknown. No much larger clone is present one base from it, and per-base qualities are unavailable. What the time point label conveys for this sample: baseline before first vaccination. Vaccinee samples came from UK trials COV001 and COV002, including a single-blind randomized controlled phase 2/3 trial of AZD1222 (ChAdOx1 nCoV-19) in healthy adults. For TCRbeta chain sequencing, PBMC samples were collected from trial participants at day 0 and at day 28 after the second dose. From cysteine to phenylalanine, the CDR3 is 15 amino acids long. Only the CDR3 part of the read is kept: 45 bases, read in frame from the first base. From a lookup of the germline V gene, CDR1 and CDR2 are KGHDR and SFDVKD. The V end loses 1 base and the J end loses 2 bases, and a stretch of 10 bases separates them. The CDR3 regions of human TCRbeta chains were analyzed by immunosequencing. The source study handled its data this way. Repertoire TCRs were checked for matches against a reference library of SARS-CoV-2-specific TCRs that had been generated using the MIRA antigen-specificity platform. Breadth meant the fraction of unique TCRs that were SARS-CoV-2-associated, whereas depth meant the fraction of total T cells that were SARS-CoV-2-associated. Using the MIRA data, each spike-specific TCR was assigned both to the spike region to which the TCR was reactive and to a CD4 or CD8 class. Log10-transformed breadth and depth values were compared by one-way ANOVA with Sidak's multiple comparisons tests. Not all clones reach the TCRdb copy of this immuneACCESS table, which keeps in-frame sequences only. Checked studies attribute under half of the gap to unresolved V genes and leave the rest unexplained. The V and J calls and clone size are taken from that table; D and trimming were inferred from the DNA. The sample records approximately 99,000 clones, around 84% of which are singletons. Roughly 3% of the sample rests with the top ten.

This entry is derived from a study of T cell responses to AZD1222 COVID-19 vaccine (TCRdb year 2021). Study-level background: AZD1222 recipients given second doses at about 4 weeks or at about 12 weeks were pooled, since spike-specific TCR depth and breadth were not found to differ between the two schedules. Trial participants were enrolled by age into subgroups of 18-55, 56-69 and 70-plus years, and roughly 150, 30 and 60 TCR-sequenced participants, respectively, were included in these subgroups. A total of about 230 trial participants underwent TCR sequencing, of whom about 210 received two doses of AZD1222 and around 26 received two doses of the MenACWY control vaccine. Results the study describes overall, beyond this receptor: Only six AZD1222 recipients were SARS-CoV-2 seropositive at baseline, limiting conclusions about previously exposed vaccinees. The vaccine-associated CD4 TCRs covered the entire spike protein, and the dominant responses fell in regions 160-218 and 743-854. Because no day 14 peak-response samples were available, the repertoires could be characterized only after the peak T cell response. After two AZD1222 doses, spike-specific TCR breadth and depth were significantly higher than at day 0 and than in MenACWY recipients. Participants were mostly white British, with more females than males. The authors suggested clonal diversity may have been underestimated. Epitopes outside the regions mutated in the B.1.351 and B.1.1.7 variants were reportedly recognized by nearly half of the unique spike-specific TCRs. In the small 56-69-year group, the increase in depth fell short of significance, most likely because of low power.

The sequences come from peripheral blood, collected on day 0 of AZD1222 vaccination. The source is an adult in good health. The V gene is TRBV24-1 and the J gene is TRBJ2-5; the D gene is not confidently resolved. The DNA reads as follows: TGTGCCACCAGTGATTTAGGCGCAGGTCAAGAGACCCAGTACTTC. Translated, it gives CATSDLGAGQETQYF.